This T cell receptor beta chain was profiled in a study of blood T cell repertoires in COVID-19. This clone is a singleton in its sample. Authors' data handling: Amplification from reference gene primers served as the basis for estimated nucleated cell counts. Here immunoSEQ multiplex PCR was the method, and the copy in TCRdb shows in-frame clones only, minus some. The V and J calls and clone size were taken over from that table, and D and trimming were inferred from the DNA. The table shows 190,000 or so clones, with about 82% occurring only once. The CDR3 totals 15 residues. Per the germline V gene, CDR1 is MRHNA and CDR2 is SNTAGT. Trimming removed 6 bases from V and 4 bases from J; junction bases left unmatched: 10.

The chain employs TRBV6-4 and TRBJ2-3, with 7 bases matching TRBD1. The TCR sequence derives from a woman aged 25 to 39 who had recovered from COVID-19. Sequenced material: PBMCs or T cells enriched from blood (not recorded which). The CDR3, as DNA: TGTGCCAGCAGCGGGAACAGGGGTCTCGCAGATACGCAGTATTTT. This sequence encodes CASSGNRGLADTQYF.